This TCR beta chain was documented in a study of cytomegalovirus exposure and HLA in healthy donors. About this clone itself: The antigen remains undetermined.

The CDR3 has 15 residues. Germline values: CDR1 SGDLS, CDR2 YYNGEE. Trimming took 1 base from V and 5 from J, leaving 10 bases between them. PCR used 60 Vbeta primers and 13 Jbeta primers. The method was immunoSEQ multiplex PCR; TCRdb's version includes in-frame clones alone and lacks a portion of them. The sample holds about 120,000 clones; about 86% are singletons and the top ten take about 3.8%. Study-wide results and caveats: Later on, a genetic analysis was performed. It linked a missense variant in DCLRE1C with V- and J-gene trimming of TCR beta. The study recorded fewer than 200 TCR beta chains that were cytomegalovirus-associated. Later analysis identified several of the most significant clusters that appeared linked to common viral pathogens. Earlier findings revealed that most TCR beta V segments proved productive either about 87% or about 30% of the time.

This TCR derives from a woman between 25 and 40 years old in good health and CMV-seronegative. Specimen: PBMCs. J is TRBJ1-6 and V is TRBV9; D may be TRBD1 (6 bases). For the CDR3, the DNA is TGTGCCAGCAGCGTATCGGACAGTAATAATTCACCCCTCCACTTT. It yields the protein CASSVSDSNNSPLHF.